These 21 T cell receptor beta chains were all obtained from the same sample, sequenced in a study of memory CD8 T cells in hepatitis C reinfection (dated by TCRdb to the late 2010s). Libraries were made using the immunoSEQ multiplex PCR assay. The table comes from immuneACCESS by way of TCRdb, which keeps in-frame sequences with V and J called. Part of the clones is missing from these tables; in studies checked, under half for an unresolved V gene and the rest for unknown reasons. The sample table records about 50,000 clones; roughly 89% of these occur just once. The ten largest account for about 1% of the sample. What the time point label conveys for this sample: pre-reinfection, 55 to 20 weeks before reinfection detection. Sorted cells were sequenced directly ex vivo, with no in vitro expansion before TCR sequencing. Sequencing was carried out using naive CD8+ T cells sorted from blood. What the cell subset or site label conveys for this sample: total naive CD8+CD45RO- T cells. The source of these receptors is a man younger than 35 with hepatitis C virus infection.

This clone was found once. V gene TRBV4-1 combines with J gene TRBJ2-7, with 7 bases that match TRBD1. The germline V gene encodes CDR1 MGHRA and CDR2 YSYEKL. The CDR3 consists of 15 residues. After removal of 3 bases from V and 3 bases from J, the junction contained 8 bases not matched to a gene. The CDR3 sequence is CASSHYRGPGYEQYF. The CDR3, as DNA: TGCGCCAGCAGCCATTACAGGGGTCCAGGCTACGAGCAGTACTTC.

The genes are TRBV10-2 and TRBJ1-1, with D perhaps TRBD1 (5 bases). Germline V lookup: CDR1 WSHSY, CDR2 SAAADI. This CDR3 comprises 15 residues. Trimming pared 3 bases from V and 4 bases from J, leaving 15 bases between. As DNA, the CDR3 is TGCGCCAGCAGTGAAATTGGGGCAGTACCCACTGAAGCTTTCTTT. Protein: CASSEIGAVPTEAFF.

J is TRBJ2-1 and V is TRBV19, with TRBD2 matching over 12 bases. Trimming at V came to 1 base and at J to 4 bases, leaving 11 bases not matched to a gene. CDR1 and CDR2 (germline): LNHDA, SQIVND (reference sequence). This CDR3 has 19 residues. As DNA, the CDR3 is TGTGCCAGTAGTATAGCGGGTCTAGCGGGGGGGCCGGGTTACAATGAGCAGTTCTTC. Its protein product is CASSIAGLAGGPGYNEQFF. The variable domain in full, completed from reference TRBV19 and TRBJ2-1, reads DGGITQSPKYLFRKEGQNVTLSCEQNLNHDAMYWYRQDPGQGLRLIYYSQIVNDFQKGDIAEGYSVSREKKESFPLTVTSAQKNPTAFYLCASSIAGLAGGPGYNEQFFGPGTRLTVL.

V and J are TRBV2 and TRBJ2-7; no clear D gene. Germline values: CDR1 SNHLY, CDR2 FYNNEI. V shed 6 bases and J shed 2 bases, with 11 bases lying between them. This CDR3 has 13 residues. DNA for the CDR3: TGTGCCAGCAGCGTCGGTGGAGCCTACGAGCAGTACTTC. It is translated as CASSVGGAYEQYF.

This CDR3 is CASSQGGGNTEAFF. The CDR3 DNA reads as TGTGCCAGCAGCCAGGGGGGGGGCAACACTGAAGCTTTCTTT. The V call is TRBV4-2, the J call TRBJ1-1; possibly TRBD1 for D (6 bases). V was shortened by 3 bases and J by 2 bases, with 10 bases between the two germline ends. The CDR3 is made up of 14 amino acids. Germline CDR1 and CDR2: LGHNA and YNFKEQ.

In nucleotides, the CDR3 is TGTGCCAGCAGTTCGATCGGGGGAATAGACACCTACGAGCAGTACTTC. It specifies CASSSIGGIDTYEQYF. This chain connects TRBV27 to TRBJ2-7; D is possibly TRBD2 (6 bases). The CDR3 extends over 16 amino acids. Trimming pared 4 bases from V and 2 bases from J, leaving 18 bases between. CDR1 and CDR2 (germline): MNHEY, SMNVEV (reference sequence).

This sequence joins TRBV13 and TRBJ2-2; tentatively, D is TRBD1 (5 bases). The CDR3 contains 14 residues. Germline-derived CDR1 and CDR2 are PRHDT and FYEKMQ (reference sequence). Trimming stripped 5 bases from V and 9 bases from J, with 16 bases between. The chain's CDR3 is CASSRGLGARELFF. The CDR3 DNA reads as TGTGCCAGCAGCCGTGGTTTAGGGGCCCGGGAGCTGTTTTTT.

This clone has a single count. The chain recombines TRBV7-9 with TRBJ2-5; TRBD1 agrees at 8 bases. CDR3 length: 14 residues. Per germline, CDR1 SEHNR and CDR2 FQNEAQ (reference sequence). The V segment lost 1 base and the J segment 5 bases; nucleotides outside the gene matches: 3. The CDR3 reads CASSLVRQGETQYF. The CDR3 region has the DNA TGTGCCAGCAGCTTAGTCCGACAGGGGGAGACCCAGTACTTC.

The CDR3 bases are TGTGCCAGCAGCGGACGCGGGAGGAACACCGGGGAGCTGTTTTTT. Encoded protein: CASSGRGRNTGELFF. The genes are TRBV7-9 and TRBJ2-2; 7 nucleotides match TRBD2. The CDR3 has 15 amino acids. J was trimmed by 1 base and V by 5 bases; bases with no gene match: 4. The germline V gene has CDR1 SEHNR and CDR2 FQNEAQ (reference sequence).

The chain is built from TRBV2 and TRBJ1-2, with D unclear. The CDR3 is 16 residues long. The V end lost 2 bases, the J end lost 4 bases, and 17 bases lay between the germline ends. Germline CDR1 and CDR2: SNHLY and FYNNEI. CDR3 in amino acids: CASSEHGGAGSYGYTF. The CDR3 bases are TGTGCCAGCAGTGAACACGGCGGCGCCGGGAGCTATGGCTACACCTTC.

V gene TRBV4-1 combines with J gene TRBJ1-6; 8 bases are a match to TRBD1. This CDR3 comprises 14 residues. Per the germline V gene, CDR1 is MGHRA and CDR2 is YSYEKL. After removal of 4 bases from V and 11 bases from J, the junction contained 7 bases not matched to a gene. CDR3 sequence reads: CASSRGQEGTPLHF. The CDR3 DNA follows: TGCGCCAGCAGCCGGGGACAGGAAGGGACACCCCTCCACTTT.

The chain employs TRBV5-4 and TRBJ1-2, with 10 bases aligning to TRBD1. The trim removed 2 bases at V and 8 bases at J, leaving 3 bases unmatched. Germline assignment: CDR1 SGHNT and CDR2 YYREEE (reference sequence). There are 13 residues in the CDR3. The CDR3 loop is CASSFGTGDGYTF. The CDR3 bases are TGTGCCAGCAGCTTCGGGACAGGGGACGGCTACACCTTC.

V and J are TRBV6-1 and TRBJ2-1; the match to TRBD2 covers 7 bases. The CDR3 runs to 13 residues. The germline CDR1 and CDR2 sequences are MNHNS and SASEGT. The ends lost 4 bases at V and 6 bases at J; junction bases unmatched: 3. CDR3 region: CASSAGTINEQFF. In DNA, the CDR3 is TGTGCCAGCAGTGCCGGGACTATCAATGAGCAGTTCTTC.

The V and J genes are TRBV6-1 and TRBJ1-5, with TRBD1 matching 11 bases. This CDR3 has 13 amino acids. V gave up 8 bases and J gave up 6 bases; unmatched junction bases: 3. Germline CDR1 MNHNS, CDR2 SASEGT. CDR3 in DNA: TGTGCCAGCTGGGGGACAGGGGGTCAGCCCCAGCATTTT. This sequence encodes CASWGTGGQPQHF.

This clone was counted only a few times. The V and J genes are TRBV27 and TRBJ1-1; D is possibly TRBD1 (6 bases). V was shortened by 2 bases and J by 3 bases, with 10 bases between the two germline ends. This CDR3 is 14 amino acids long. The germline CDR1 and CDR2 sequences are MNHEY and SMNVEV (reference sequence). CDR3 loop: CASSLGGQHTEAFF. The CDR3 nucleotides are TGTGCCAGCAGTTTAGGGGGACAACACACTGAAGCTTTCTTT.

This clone appeared once. This chain links TRBV7-8 with TRBJ2-1; D is perhaps TRBD2 (6 bases). Germline CDR1 is SGHVS and CDR2 is FQNEAQ. Trimming cost V 5 bases and J 5 bases, with 16 bases left between them. The CDR3 has 15 residues. CDR3 sequence (DNA): TGTGCCAGCAGCCTTAGGCGGGATGCCAACAATGAGCAGTTCTTC. Translated, it gives CASSLRRDANNEQFF. The complete variable domain, with remaining parts taken from reference TRBV7-8 and TRBJ2-1, reads GAGVSQSPRYKVAKRGQDVALRCDPISGHVSLFWYQQALGQGPEFLTYFQNEAQLDKSGLPSDRFFAERPEGSVSTLKIQRTQQEDSAVYLCASSLRRDANNEQFFGPGTRLTVL.

This clone was seen a single time. V usage is TRBV7-9 and J usage is TRBJ2-7; no firm D call. With 5 bases removed from V and 5 bases from J, the gap between germline ends came to 10 bases. The germline V gene has CDR1 SEHNR and CDR2 FQNEAQ (reference sequence). The CDR3 spans 12 residues. The CDR3 protein is CASSPVLDEQYF. The DNA for the CDR3 is TGTGCCAGCAGCCCAGTTTTGGACGAGCAGTACTTC.

The chain is built from TRBV10-3 and TRBJ2-1; 10 nucleotides line up with TRBD2. This CDR3 spans 16 amino acids. Trimming at V came to 5 bases and at J to 5 bases, leaving 9 bases not matched to a gene. Per the germline V gene, CDR1 is ENHRY and CDR2 is SYGVKD. CDR3 residues: CAISPITSGTHNEQFF. In DNA form, the CDR3 reads TGTGCCATCAGTCCGATTACTAGCGGGACCCACAATGAGCAGTTCTTC.

The chain employs TRBV7-9 and TRBJ2-1, with TRBD2 matching over 10 bases. Looked up from germline, CDR1 is SEHNR and CDR2 is FQNEAQ (reference sequence). The length of the CDR3 is 16 residues. V was pared by 5 bases and J by 2 bases, with 6 bases of the junction left unmatched. The CDR3 reads CASSTIAGGTYNEQFF. The CDR3 bases are TGTGCCAGCAGCACCATAGCGGGGGGCACCTACAATGAGCAGTTCTTC.

V is TRBV10-3 and J is TRBJ1-1; tentative D call: TRBD1 (6 bases). This CDR3 comprises 18 residues. The V end lost 0 bases, the J end lost 3 bases, and 20 bases lay between the germline ends. The germline CDR1 and CDR2 sequences are ENHRY and SYGVKD. CDR3 in DNA: TGTGCCATCAGTGAGTCAATGGGGGCTGGTTATGAGGACACTGAAGCTTTCTTT. As protein: CAISESMGAGYEDTEAFF.

The chain joins TRBV5-1 to TRBJ1-1; D remains ambiguous. The length of the CDR3 is 13 residues. CDR1 and CDR2 (germline): SGHRS, YFSETQ. V was pared by 0 bases and J by 7 bases, with 10 bases between. The CDR3 region is CASSLGGNGEAFF. CDR3 sequence (DNA): TGCGCCAGCAGCTTGGGAGGGAACGGTGAAGCTTTCTTT.